What follows are 14 T cell receptor beta chains derived from one specimen sequenced in a study of T cell responses to AZD1222 COVID-19 vaccine. Repertoires were generated with immunoSEQ multiplex PCR, while TCRdb's copy carries only in-frame clones and drops some. The data contain roughly 170,000 clones, 91% of them singletons. The sequenced sample was peripheral blood, obtained on day 0 of AZD1222 vaccination. Receptors originate from an adult in good health.

This chain joins TRBV7-9 and TRBJ1-2; D not resolved. The CDR3 spans 16 residues. The germline V gene has CDR1 SEHNR and CDR2 FQNEAQ (reference sequence). V was clipped by 4 bases and J by 1 base, with 16 bases between them. The DNA of the CDR3 is TGTGCCAGCAGCTCAAGTTTGGGCTCTTTTAACTATGGCTACACCTTC. It codes for CASSSSLGSFNYGYTF.

This clone has only one observation. This CDR3 is CASSHTGTDYEQYF. The CDR3 nucleotides are TGCGCCAGCAGCCACACCGGGACGGACTACGAGCAGTACTTC. The rearrangement links TRBV5-1 to TRBJ2-7; D may be TRBD1 or TRBD2 (5 bases each). V was trimmed by 4 bases and J by 3 bases, leaving 14 bases between them. Germline CDR1 is SGHRS and CDR2 is YFSETQ. The CDR3 has 14 residues.

The CDR3 reads CSASSGIYEQYF. CDR3 DNA: TGCAGCGCCTCTAGCGGGATCTACGAGCAGTACTTC. The chain joins TRBV29-1 to TRBJ2-7; 9 bases line up with TRBD2. The germline gives CDR1 SQVTM, CDR2 ANQGSEA. The CDR3 runs 12 residues. Trimming cost V 7 bases and J 3 bases; bases outside gene matches: 4.

Only one count was recorded for this clone. The chain combines TRBV9 with TRBJ2-2; TRBD1 matches 8 bases. This CDR3 is 16 amino acids long. Germline CDR1 reads SGDLS; CDR2 reads YYNGEE. The junction had 7 bases not matched to a gene; V was cut back by 0 bases and J by 6 bases. The CDR3 coding sequence is TGTGCCAGCAGCGTAGCCCGGACAGGGTCCCCCGGGGAGCTGTTTTTT. Its protein is CASSVARTGSPGELFF.

This chain connects TRBV5-4 to TRBJ2-3; 7 bases fit TRBD1. Germline-derived CDR1 and CDR2 are SGHNT and YYREEE (reference sequence). The CDR3 consists of 16 residues. V gave up 5 bases and J gave up 4 bases; unmatched junction bases: 13. The CDR3 nucleotides read TGTGCCAGCAGATGGACAGGCCCAGTTGGCGCAGATACGCAGTATTTT. Residues: CASRWTGPVGADTQYF.

The V and J genes are TRBV29-1 and TRBJ1-1; unclear D gene. This CDR3 has 11 residues. CDR1 and CDR2 (germline): SQVTM, ANQGSEA. The ends were cut back, 5 bases at V and 6 bases at J, with 10 bases in the middle. CDR3 protein: CSVRAGPEAFF. In nucleotides, the CDR3 is TGCAGCGTTAGAGCAGGCCCTGAAGCTTTCTTT.

The chain combines TRBV7-2 with TRBJ1-2, with 7 bases identical to TRBD1. CDR1 is SGHTA, CDR2 FQGNSA, per germline. The CDR3 has 13 residues. J gave up 7 bases and V 5 bases, and 7 bases lay outside the gene matches. DNA for the CDR3: TGTGCCAGCAGCAACCCACAGGGGACTGGCTACACCTTC. It specifies CASSNPQGTGYTF.

This chain joins TRBV5-6 and TRBJ1-1; the D is unclear. Germline CDR1 is SGHDT and CDR2 is YYEEEE. The CDR3 has 16 residues. V lost 0 bases and J 4 bases, leaving 16 bases between the germline ends. In DNA form, the CDR3 reads TGTGCCAGCAGCTTGGTTGAAGGTCTGAGAGGCACTGAAGCTTTCTTT. Protein sequence: CASSLVEGLRGTEAFF.

The V and J genes are TRBV18 and TRBJ2-1, with no clear D. Trimming removed 2 bases at V and 0 bases at J, with 11 bases between. The germline CDR1 and CDR2 sequences are KGHSH and LQKENI. The CDR3 covers 16 residues. Here the CDR3 reads CASSPATIPSYNEQFF. The CDR3 region has the DNA TGTGCCAGCTCACCAGCGACAATTCCCTCCTACAATGAGCAGTTCTTC.

J is TRBJ2-7 and V is TRBV11-1; 10 bases are shared with TRBD2. Germline V lookup: CDR1 SGHAT, CDR2 FQDESV (reference sequence). Trimming removed 3 bases from V and 2 bases from J; junction bases left unmatched: 4. The CDR3 runs 15 residues. CDR3 region: CASSLGLAGAYEQYF. CDR3 DNA sequence: TGTGCCAGCAGCTTGGGGCTAGCGGGGGCCTACGAGCAGTACTTC.

The chain has TRBV11-2 and TRBJ2-1; a weak D match, TRBD2 (5 bases). V lost 1 base and J 2 bases, leaving 6 bases between the germline ends. CDR1 is SGHAT, CDR2 FQNNGV, per germline. The CDR3 length is 14 residues. CDR3 sequence (DNA): TGTGCCAGCAGCTTAGTGGGAGCCTACAATGAGCAGTTCTTC. Protein sequence: CASSLVGAYNEQFF.

The gene calls are TRBV14 and TRBJ2-7; 7 bases match TRBD1. There are 14 residues in the CDR3. CDR1 is SGHDN and CDR2 is FVKESK in the germline V gene. Trimming cost V 2 bases and J 3 bases; bases outside gene matches: 4. CDR3 in DNA: TGTGCCAGCAGCCAATTGACAGGGATCTACGAGCAGTACTTC. It specifies CASSQLTGIYEQYF.

V is TRBV5-4 and J is TRBJ2-3, with D unclear. The CDR3 extends over 15 amino acids. Germline V gene sequence: CDR1 SGHNT, CDR2 YYREEE (reference sequence). The V end lost 0 bases, the J end lost 1 base, and 9 bases lay between the germline ends. The CDR3 is CASSLGGQGTDTQYF. The CDR3, as DNA: TGTGCCAGCAGCTTGGGTGGGCAGGGCACAGATACGCAGTATTTT.

V is TRBV27 and J is TRBJ1-1; a weak D match, TRBD1 (6 bases). This CDR3 spans 15 amino acids. V was cut by 6 bases and J by 5 bases, with 19 bases left in between. Germline V CDR1 and CDR2: MNHEY, SMNVEV (reference sequence). CDR3 in amino acids: CASRGQGTSGTEAFF. CDR3 bases: TGTGCCAGCAGGGGGCAGGGGACCTCCGGGACTGAAGCTTTCTTT.